The rows below give T cell receptor beta chains drawn from one sample of a study of T cell changes during pregnancy in multiple sclerosis. Data came from immunoSEQ multiplex PCR; TCRdb stores just in-frame clones and leaves some out. In the table there are tens of thousands of clones, 94% of which are singletons. The sample here was peripheral blood, taken in the third trimester of pregnancy. The source of these receptors is a female donor with multiple sclerosis, enrolled in a pregnancy study. CDR3s include the opening cysteine and the closing phenylalanine or tryptophan. Size is stated for part of the rows, as once, few or many counts, or as a class when the clone is expanded.

>-|TRBV5-8|TRBJ1-1|15
CASSFLQGSNTEAFF
>-|TRBV6-6|TRBJ2-2|13
CASRDTYTGELFF
>-|TRBV27|TRBJ1-1|14
CASSSWTLNTEAFF
>-|TRBV2|TRBJ2-2|14
CASSHGQGAGELFF
>-|TRBV18|TRBJ2-7|13
CASSPDRVGEQYF
>-|TRBV27|TRBJ2-5|12
CASSPPSGTQYF
>-|TRBV4-1|TRBJ2-1|14
CASSQESRMTGLFF
>-|TRBV7-9|TRBJ1-4|16
CASSFGLSFWREKLFF
>-|TRBV18|TRBJ2-7|15
CASSPLTRQHYEQYF
>-|TRBV10-2|TRBJ2-1|13
CASSEYVVDEQFF
>-|TRBV7-9|TRBJ2-3|18
CASSPLLREGHVTDTQYF
>-|TRBV2|TRBJ2-7|15
CASNLAGTSSYEQYF
>-|TRBV2|TRBJ1-4|15
CASSATGSTNEKLFF
>-|TRBV18|TRBJ2-1|15
CASSPIERAYNEQFF
>-|TRBV6-1|TRBJ2-7|14
CASRLGRGTYEQYF
>-|TRBV30|TRBJ2-2|16
CAWSLRTSGSTGELFF
>-|TRBV5-6|TRBJ2-1|12
CASSLMASGQFF
>-|TRBV6-1|TRBJ2-7|15
CASSPNTGAAYEQYF
>once|TRBV14|TRBJ2-7|15
CASSPPQQGTYEQYF
>-|TRBV10-3|TRBJ2-1|12
CAIGLAGGEQFF
>-|TRBV6-1|TRBJ2-1|16
CASSEGTSGRANEQFF
>-|TRBV6-1|TRBJ2-2|14
CASSEVRGVGELFF
>-|TRBV25-1|TRBJ1-2|13
CASSLGGTYGYTF
>-|TRBV30|TRBJ2-1|14
CAWKVASGYNEQFF
>-|TRBV29-1|TRBJ2-7|12
CSVEDERYEQYF
>-|TRBV16|TRBJ1-4|15
CASRKGAPRHEKLFF
>-|TRBV7-9|TRBJ1-5|14
CASSVQGSGQPQHF
>-|TRBV5-1|TRBJ2-3|15
CASSLAAVPGEAQYF
>-|TRBV27|TRBJ1-1|14
CASSPFPGSTEAFF
>-|TRBV5-1|TRBJ2-3|15
CASSLAGQSTDTQYF
>-|TRBV7-2|TRBJ2-4|16
CASSLGGSGPQNIQYF
>-|TRBV30|TRBJ1-1|9
CAWDTGPFF
>-|TRBV5-1|TRBJ2-2|16
CASSLVAGEGTGELFF
>-|TRBV5-1|TRBJ2-1|18
CASSFFGLAGEGYNEQFF
>-|TRBV7-9|TRBJ2-1|12
CASSAWEDEQFF
>-|TRBV5-4|TRBJ2-3|13
CASRAGESDTQYF
>-|TRBV10-2|TRBJ1-3|15
CASSEQGSGGNTIYF
>-|TRBV30|TRBJ2-1|14
CAWRTGESYNEQFF
>-|TRBV2|TRBJ2-1|13
CASSDSGINEQFF
>-|TRBV4-3|TRBJ2-1|11
CASSQGGEQFF
>once|TRBV7-9|TRBJ1-2|15
CASREGTGRVDGYTF
>-|TRBV6-5|TRBJ2-7|16
CASSYSPAGEGDEQYF
>-|TRBV5-4|TRBJ1-4|15
CASSMAGTGYEKLFF
>-|TRBV6-1|TRBJ2-7|14
CASSQTGKYYEQYF
>-|TRBV4-1|TRBJ2-7|15
CASSQVRQASYEQYF
>-|TRBV4-1|TRBJ2-3|16
CASSQLGLADTDTQYF
>-|TRBV5-1|TRBJ2-1|16
CASSLQLAGAYNEQFF
>-|TRBV4-2|TRBJ2-4|19
CASSRRGLPTGFVGNIQYF
>-|TRBV2|TRBJ2-1|15
CASSVAGSSYNEQFF
>-|TRBV18|TRBJ2-5|15
CASSPTTTRLETQYF
>-|TRBV2|TRBJ1-1|13
CASSEAGTGEAFF